A selection of T cell receptor beta chains follows, all from one sample in a study of blood T cell repertoires in COVID-19. Generated by immunoSEQ multiplex PCR, the TCRdb table keeps only in-frame clones and is missing some. The sample contains tens of thousands of clones, approximately 88% of which appear only once. Sequencing input: peripheral blood. The receptors come from a man aged 50 to 60 with active COVID-19. Both conserved end residues are part of each CDR3. The D gene is left open where the match is weak. The size entry is marked missing in some rows and otherwise reads once, few, many or a size class.

v_call	d_call	j_call	clone_size	cdr3_aa	cdr3_nt
TRBV18	NA	TRBJ2-1	NA	CASSPRQGDFNEQFF	TGTGCCAGCTCACCTCGCCAGGGGGACTTCAATGAGCAGTTCTTC
TRBV6-6	TRBD1	TRBJ1-2	NA	CASRQGTSYNYGYTF	TGTGCCAGCAGACAGGGGACCTCTTATAACTATGGCTACACCTTC
TRBV9	TRBD1	TRBJ2-6	NA	CASSVEPGQGISGANVLTF	TGTGCCAGCAGCGTAGAGCCGGGACAGGGAATCTCTGGGGCCAACGTCCTGACTTTC
TRBV20-1	NA	TRBJ2-2	once	CSASERSSGELFF	TGCAGTGCTAGTGAACGGTCATCGGGGGAGCTGTTTTTT
TRBV2	NA	TRBJ2-7	once	CASSVHSYEQYF	TGTGCCAGCAGTGTACACAGCTACGAGCAGTACTTC
TRBV10-3	TRBD2	TRBJ2-7	NA	CAISDQLASGSREQYF	TGTGCCATCAGTGACCAGTTAGCTAGCGGGAGTAGGGAGCAGTACTTC
TRBV7-8	TRBD2	TRBJ2-7	NA	CASSPLTSGSSYEQYF	TGTGCCAGCAGCCCATTGACTAGCGGGAGCTCCTACGAGCAGTACTTC
TRBV4-1	NA	TRBJ2-7	NA	CASSQAHGQMYEQYF	TGCGCCAGCAGCCAAGCCCACGGACAGATGTACGAGCAGTACTTC
TRBV7-6	NA	TRBJ1-3	NA	CASSSATRTDSSGNTIYF	TGTGCCAGCAGCTCAGCTACTAGAACGGATAGCTCTGGAAACACCATATATTTT
TRBV6-5	NA	TRBJ1-1	NA	CASNPPGKNTEAFF	TGTGCCAGCAATCCACCCGGGAAGAACACTGAAGCTTTCTTT
TRBV5-1	NA	TRBJ1-1	NA	CASSWTWGVSEAFF	TGCGCCAGCAGCTGGACATGGGGGGTTAGTGAAGCTTTCTTT
TRBV9	NA	TRBJ2-3	NA	CASSPRSGSVEDTQYF	TGTGCCAGCAGCCCCCGAAGTGGGAGCGTGGAGGATACGCAGTATTTT
TRBV4-1	NA	TRBJ2-1	NA	CASSQGGPSSYNEQFF	TGCGCCAGCAGCCAAGGGGGCCCCAGCTCCTACAATGAGCAGTTCTTC
TRBV5-4	NA	TRBJ2-3	NA	CASSSGQTTDTQYF	TGTGCCAGCAGCTCAGGACAGACCACAGATACGCAGTATTTT
TRBV11-2	TRBD2	TRBJ2-2	NA	CARSGRRTGELFF	TGTGCCAGAAGCGGGAGGCGGACCGGGGAGCTGTTTTTT
TRBV30	TRBD2	TRBJ2-7	NA	CAWTGGSYEQYF	TGTGCCTGGACGGGGGGCTCCTACGAGCAGTACTTC
TRBV4-3	NA	TRBJ1-4	NA	CASSNRDEKLFF	TGCGCCAGCAGCAATCGGGATGAAAAACTGTTTTTT
TRBV4-2	NA	TRBJ2-1	NA	CASSQQRNEQFF	TGTGCCAGCAGCCAGCAGCGCAATGAGCAGTTCTTC
TRBV12-3/TRBV12-4	NA	TRBJ2-1	NA	CASREVTYNEQFF	TGTGCCAGCAGGGAGGTTACCTACAATGAGCAGTTCTTC
TRBV4-3	NA	TRBJ2-3	NA	CASSQDDLGTDTQYF	TGCGCCAGCAGCCAAGATGATCTAGGCACAGATACGCAGTATTTT
TRBV11-3	NA	TRBJ2-3	once	CASSLVRTDTQYF	TGTGCCAGCAGCTTAGTTCGGACAGATACGCAGTATTTT
TRBV9	NA	TRBJ2-2	NA	CASSVGVGGGELFF	TGTGCCAGCAGCGTAGGGGTCGGAGGAGGGGAGCTGTTTTTT
TRBV11-2	TRBD1	TRBJ1-2	NA	CASSLVAGGGGYTF	TGTGCCAGCAGCTTGGTCGCAGGGGGCGGAGGCTACACCTTC
TRBV5-5	TRBD2	TRBJ2-1	NA	CASSLVGGLVIYEQFF	TGTGCCAGCAGCTTGGTGGGGGGACTAGTGATCTATGAGCAGTTCTTC
TRBV7-2	TRBD1	TRBJ2-1	NA	CASTLTGGQNHNEQFF	TGTGCCAGCACTCTGACAGGGGGCCAAAATCACAATGAGCAGTTCTTC
TRBV11-2	NA	TRBJ1-1	NA	CASSLSMAGNRAFF	TGTGCCAGCAGCTTAAGTATGGCGGGAAATAGAGCTTTCTTT
TRBV2	NA	TRBJ2-1	NA	CASSVEQGGNEQFF	TGTGCCAGCAGTGTAGAACAGGGGGGGAATGAGCAGTTCTTC
TRBV4-2	TRBD2	TRBJ2-3	NA	CASSQPRAGESPSTDTQYF	TGTGCCAGCAGCCAACCAAGGGCGGGAGAGTCTCCTAGCACAGATACGCAGTATTTT
TRBV11-2	NA	TRBJ1-2	NA	CASSFAPEYGYTF	TGTGCCAGCAGCTTCGCCCCAGAATATGGCTACACCTTC
TRBV5-4	TRBD1	TRBJ1-2	NA	CASSKDRGDYGYTF	TGTGCCAGCAGCAAGGACAGGGGAGACTATGGCTACACCTTC
TRBV6-2/TRBV6-3	NA	TRBJ2-3	NA	CASSLSGTDTQYF	TGTGCCAGCAGTTTGAGCGGCACAGATACGCAGTATTTT
TRBV19	TRBD1	TRBJ2-6	NA	CASTNRGRANVLTF	TGTGCCAGTACGAACAGGGGACGGGCCAACGTCCTGACTTTC
TRBV28	TRBD1	TRBJ2-1	NA	CASRVEGTGDEQFF	TGTGCCAGCAGGGTGGAGGGGACAGGGGACGAGCAGTTCTTC
TRBV6-5	NA	TRBJ1-4	NA	CASSYRGGEKLFF	TGTGCCAGCAGTTACAGGGGAGGGGAAAAACTGTTTTTT
TRBV7-2	TRBD1	TRBJ2-7	NA	CASSTNRGPYEQYF	TGTGCCAGCAGCACTAACAGGGGACCCTACGAGCAGTACTTC
TRBV10-3	TRBD1	TRBJ2-5	once	CAISDSDRVKTQYF	TGTGCCATCAGTGATTCCGACAGGGTAAAGACCCAGTACTTC
TRBV19	NA	TRBJ1-2	NA	CASSSSHLRYTF	TGTGCCAGTAGTTCCAGTCATCTTCGCTACACCTTC
TRBV21-1	NA	TRBJ1-1	NA	CASSGDRLRDTEAFF	TGTGCCAGCAGCGGGGACAGGCTCAGGGACACTGAAGCTTTCTTT
TRBV27	NA	TRBJ1-5	few	CASSSLLADSNQPQHF	TGTGCCAGCAGTTCTCTACTAGCAGATAGCAATCAGCCCCAGCATTTT
TRBV28	NA	TRBJ1-2	NA	CASSHQTGLFLNYGYTF	TGTGCCAGCAGTCATCAGACAGGCTTATTCCTGAACTATGGCTACACCTTC
TRBV10-3	TRBD1	TRBJ1-4	NA	CAISGDRGEKLFF	TGTGCCATCAGTGGGGACAGGGGTGAAAAACTGTTTTTT
TRBV18	TRBD1	TRBJ1-5	NA	CASSPPQGGSPYSNQPQHF	TGTGCCAGCTCACCACCGCAGGGGGGTTCCCCTTATAGCAATCAGCCCCAGCATTTT
TRBV19	NA	TRBJ2-1	NA	CASKSQGSSYNEQFF	TGTGCCAGCAAAAGCCAAGGGAGTTCCTACAATGAGCAGTTCTTC
TRBV5-4	TRBD1	TRBJ2-7	NA	CASSSQGATYEQYF	TGTGCCAGCAGCTCTCAGGGGGCAACCTACGAGCAGTACTTC
TRBV11-2	TRBD1	TRBJ2-5	NA	CASSPSTGYETQYF	TGTGCCAGCAGCCCCTCGACAGGGTACGAGACCCAGTACTTC
TRBV9	NA	TRBJ2-6	NA	CASSAAGPNRLSWANVLTF	TGTGCCAGCAGCGCCGCGGGGCCGAATCGCCTCTCTTGGGCCAACGTCCTGACTTTC
TRBV28	TRBD1	TRBJ2-7	NA	CASSRDSLSYEQYF	TGTGCCAGCAGTAGGGACAGTCTCTCCTACGAGCAGTACTTC
TRBV7-9	NA	TRBJ2-7	once	CASSLASVSEQYF	TGTGCCAGCAGCTTAGCATCAGTATCCGAGCAGTACTTC
TRBV3-1/TRBV3-2	TRBD2	TRBJ2-1	NA	CASSPASGRTANEQFF	TGTGCCAGCAGCCCGGCTAGCGGGAGGACCGCCAATGAGCAGTTCTTC
TRBV6-5	NA	TRBJ1-3	NA	CASSYSTDSGNTIYF	TGTGCCAGCAGTTACTCCACAGACTCTGGAAACACCATATATTTT
TRBV16	TRBD1	TRBJ1-2	NA	CASSQTLLGGQGAYYTF	TGTGCCAGCAGCCAAACCCTCCTGGGGGGTCAGGGGGCATACTACACCTTC
TRBV6-5	NA	TRBJ1-1	NA	CASSHIQGNTEAFF	TGTGCCAGCAGTCACATTCAGGGGAACACTGAAGCTTTCTTT
TRBV5-6	NA	TRBJ1-1	NA	CASSSEADAPGAEAFF	TGTGCCAGCAGCTCCGAGGCGGACGCCCCGGGGGCTGAAGCTTTCTTT
TRBV4-2	NA	TRBJ2-5	NA	CASSQGAPQETQYF	TGTGCCAGCAGCCAAGGGGCTCCGCAAGAGACCCAGTACTTC
TRBV12-3/TRBV12-4	NA	TRBJ1-2	once	CASQWAGNYGYTF	TGTGCCAGCCAATGGGCGGGGAACTATGGCTACACCTTC
TRBV3-1/TRBV3-2	TRBD1	TRBJ1-5	NA	CASSQAEGRDREGHQPQHF	TGTGCCAGCAGCCAAGCCGAAGGGCGGGACAGGGAGGGACATCAGCCCCAGCATTTT